This T cell receptor beta chain was recorded in a study of blood T cell repertoires in COVID-19. As processed by the authors: How many nucleated cells were present was estimated from reference gene primer amplification. Clones were sequenced by immunoSEQ multiplex PCR, and TCRdb holds only the in-frame ones, with some missing. D and trimming were read from the DNA, whereas the V and J calls and clone size are those reported in that table. Of more than 95,000 clones in the sample, 70% to 90% were seen once. The CDR3 contains 13 residues. V was trimmed by 7 bases and J by 8 bases, leaving 17 bases between them. Germline V gene lookup returns CDR1 LNHDA and CDR2 SQIVND (reference sequence).

This sequence originates from a man aged 45-60 years in a cohort sampled during active COVID-19. V and J are TRBV19 and TRBJ1-2; D is undetermined. The sequenced material came from peripheral blood. Here the CDR3 DNA reads TGTGCCAGTAATAAGGGAGACTACGCCGGCTACACCTTC. Amino acid sequence: CASNKGDYAGYTF.